This TCR beta chain was found in a study of human T cells and chemical hapten exposure (dated by TCRdb to the early 2020s). For context, the study as a whole: For sensitization, 2% DPC in acetone was applied to a 2 cm by 2 cm area of upper inner arm skin. Throughout the study period of about 23 weeks, patients also received therapeutic DPC doses to the scalp every week. Patch testing was performed on the upper back with Finn chambers containing 0.01% DPC, and the patch tests were scored after 6 days according to International Contact Dermatitis Research Group standards. Alopecia areata with under or over 50% scalp involvement, alopecia totalis and alopecia universalis were represented in the patient cohort, which was mostly female. Libraries were combined into a pool for sequencing, and differences in TCR yield between samples came mainly from small differences in library volumes within the pool. In alopecia patients, the study followed how the peripheral blood TCR repertoire changed in vivo over primary and secondary sensitization to diphenylcyclopropenone (DPC), a hapten. Blood samples were taken from patients before sensitization (week 0) and then at 2, 6 and about 24 weeks after DPC sensitization. Blood for TCR sequencing was provided by twenty-nine alopecia patients at one to four time points (pre-sensitization, 2, 6 and 24 weeks).

The study at large found these results: DPC sensitization did not change how many TCRs were above 1 in 1000 frequency, and no evidence was found of alterations in global repertoire structure. Because every patient had alopecia, a presumed autoimmune disease, the patients' immune response might differ from that of healthy individuals. A positive correlation was found between the number of PT1 expanded TCRs and patch test score, with significance reached at thresholds 8, 16 and 32 but not 4. Repeated subsampling changed both the strength of the expansion versus patch-test correlation and the threshold at which that correlation became significant. Significantly more large CDR3 similarity clusters were formed by expanded TCRs than by pre-sensitization or healthy control sets, consistent with antigen-driven responses.

The CDR3 numbers 15 residues from cysteine through phenylalanine. Kept here is only the CDR3 DNA, which spans 45 bases and is read in frame from base 1. Via the germline V gene, CDR1 is SQVTM and CDR2 ANQGSEA. This clonotype was picked up a small number of times. Its antigen remains unidentified. A read error may account for a junction end that differs from germline. Explained via the paper, the time point label denotes: pre-sensitization, week 0. Taken with the paper, the label for treatment or condition translates to: therapeutic diphenylcyclopropenone sensitization with weekly scalp DPC. At each patch-test visit, blood was drawn before the patch test was applied. Patients were eligible if aged 18 to 70, diagnosed with alopecia and judged suitable for DPC therapy, and pregnant patients were excluded. Total RNA was extracted from unfractionated whole blood collected in Tempus Blood RNA tubes. Receptor amplification or capture employed RACE. These reads were obtained on a NextSeq 500. Library preparation attached unique molecular identifiers to individual cDNA molecules for quantitative, reproducible TCR counting. Both TCR alpha and TCR beta chains were sequenced from each blood RNA sample. Concerning the study's data processing: The median number of TCRs per sample was roughly 98,000, ranging from about 20,000 to 690,600. The Decombinator software suite was used to annotate V, J and CDR3 in the TCR reads. For PS versus PT1 abundance plots, all samples were subsampled to the same number of TCRs (28,000). Expanded TCRs were defined as absent before sensitization and observed at least eight times at the 2-week time point. Using fastp trimming at Q25 and MiXCR clonotype assembly, TCRdb reanalyzed the public sequencing data and kept in-frame beta chains. Rows with a matching CDR3 protein are joined into one entry that keeps the most common DNA and genes. TCRdb's processing, not the authors', yielded these V and J calls. The sample table shows some 84,000 distinct CDR3 sequences, and 7.5% to 9.5% are seen once. Just over 2.5% of the sample goes to the ten largest clones.

The V and J genes are TRBV29-1 and TRBJ2-6; too little of a D gene remains to name it. The sequencing here drew on whole blood, taken in connection with sensitization to the hapten diphenylcyclopropenone (DPC). The sequence came from a man aged 35 to 55 with alopecia areata. Some clones in this sample may be carry-over from other donors' samples. The DNA sequence reads TGCAGCGTCGAAGTACGGGTCTCTGGGGCCAACGTCCTGACTTTC. It codes for CSVEVRVSGANVLTF.